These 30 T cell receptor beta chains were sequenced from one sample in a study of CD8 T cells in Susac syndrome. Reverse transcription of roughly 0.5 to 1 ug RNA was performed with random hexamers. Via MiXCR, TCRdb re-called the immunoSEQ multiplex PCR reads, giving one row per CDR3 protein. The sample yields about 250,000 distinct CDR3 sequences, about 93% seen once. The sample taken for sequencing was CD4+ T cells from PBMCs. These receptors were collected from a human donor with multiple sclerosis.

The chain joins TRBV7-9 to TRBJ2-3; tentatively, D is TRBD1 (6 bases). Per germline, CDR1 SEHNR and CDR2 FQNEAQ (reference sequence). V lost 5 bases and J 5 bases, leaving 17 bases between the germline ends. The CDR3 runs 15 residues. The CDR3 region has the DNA TGTGCCAGCAGCCAGGGATCCAGGGGCGGAGATACGCAGTATTTT. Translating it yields CASSQGSRGGDTQYF.

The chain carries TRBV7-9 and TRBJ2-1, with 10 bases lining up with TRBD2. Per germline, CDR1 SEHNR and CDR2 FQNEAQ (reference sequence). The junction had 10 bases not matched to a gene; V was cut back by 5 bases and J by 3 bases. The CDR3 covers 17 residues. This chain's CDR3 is CASSPTLSSGSYNEQFF. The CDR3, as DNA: TGTGCCAGCAGCCCCACCCTCTCTAGCGGGAGCTACAATGAGCAGTTCTTC.

The CDR3 loop is CATIWTLDTGELFF. The CDR3 region has the DNA TGTGCCACCATATGGACACTAGACACCGGGGAGCTGTTTTTT. The chain has TRBV6-6 and TRBJ2-2; the D call may be TRBD1 or TRBD2 (5 bases each). The CDR3 sequence is 14 residues long. V lost 10 bases and J 3 bases, leaving 15 bases between the germline ends. Germline loops: CDR1 MNHNY, CDR2 SVGAGI (reference sequence).

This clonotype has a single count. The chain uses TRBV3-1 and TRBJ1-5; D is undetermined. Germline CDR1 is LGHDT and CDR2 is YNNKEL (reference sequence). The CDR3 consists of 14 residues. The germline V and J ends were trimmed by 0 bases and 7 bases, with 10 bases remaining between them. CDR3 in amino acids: CASSQEMGDQPQHF. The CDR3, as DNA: TGTGCCAGCAGCCAAGAGATGGGTGACCAGCCCCAGCATTTT.

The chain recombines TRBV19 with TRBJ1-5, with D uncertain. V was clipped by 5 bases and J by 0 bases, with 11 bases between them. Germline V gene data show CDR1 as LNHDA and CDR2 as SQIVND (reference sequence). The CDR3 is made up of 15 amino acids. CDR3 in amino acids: CASSSLKLSNQPQHF. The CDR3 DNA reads TGTGCCAGTAGTTCCTTGAAGCTTAGCAATCAGCCCCAGCATTTT. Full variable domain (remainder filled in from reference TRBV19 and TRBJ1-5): DGGITQSPKYLFRKEGQNVTLSCEQNLNHDAMYWYRQDPGQGLRLIYYSQIVNDFQKGDIAEGYSVSREKKESFPLTVTSAQKNPTAFYLCASSSLKLSNQPQHFGDGTRLSIL.

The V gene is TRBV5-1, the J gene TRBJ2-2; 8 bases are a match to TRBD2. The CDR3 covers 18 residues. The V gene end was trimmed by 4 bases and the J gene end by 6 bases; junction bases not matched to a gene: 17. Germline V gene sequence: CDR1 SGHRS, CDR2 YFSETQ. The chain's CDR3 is CASSPLTVGSGMSGELFF. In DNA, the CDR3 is TGCGCCAGCAGCCCGCTGACTGTAGGTAGCGGGATGTCCGGGGAGCTGTTTTTT.

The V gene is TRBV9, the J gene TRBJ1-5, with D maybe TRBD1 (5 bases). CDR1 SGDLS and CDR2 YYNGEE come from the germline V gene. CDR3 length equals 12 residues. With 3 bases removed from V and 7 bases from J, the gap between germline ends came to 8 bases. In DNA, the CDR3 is TGTGCCAGCAGCGCCGGGGGGCAGCCCCAGCATTTT. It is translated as CASSAGGQPQHF.

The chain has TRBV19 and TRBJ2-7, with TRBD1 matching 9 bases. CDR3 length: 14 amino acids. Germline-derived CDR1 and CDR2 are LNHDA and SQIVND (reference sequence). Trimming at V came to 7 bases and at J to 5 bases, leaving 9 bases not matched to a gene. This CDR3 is CASKPRTGAHEQYF. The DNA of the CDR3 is TGTGCCAGTAAACCGCGGACAGGGGCCCACGAGCAGTACTTC.

The CDR3 DNA follows: TGTGCCAGCAGTACCGAGACGGCCTATCCCTACGAGCAGTACGTC. It yields the protein CASSTETAYPYEQYV. This chain connects TRBV6-2 or TRBV6-3 to TRBJ2-7; no clear D. Trimming removed 5 bases from V and 2 bases from J, with 16 bases in between. This CDR3 contains 15 residues. Per the germline V gene, CDR1 is MNHEY and CDR2 is SVGEGT.

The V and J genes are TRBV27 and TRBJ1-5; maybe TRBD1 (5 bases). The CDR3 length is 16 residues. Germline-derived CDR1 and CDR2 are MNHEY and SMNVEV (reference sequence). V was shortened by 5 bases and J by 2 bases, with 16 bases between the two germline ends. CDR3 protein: CASSPIGGMGNQPQHF. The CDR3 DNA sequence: TGTGCCAGCAGTCCTATCGGGGGTATGGGCAATCAGCCCCAGCATTTT.

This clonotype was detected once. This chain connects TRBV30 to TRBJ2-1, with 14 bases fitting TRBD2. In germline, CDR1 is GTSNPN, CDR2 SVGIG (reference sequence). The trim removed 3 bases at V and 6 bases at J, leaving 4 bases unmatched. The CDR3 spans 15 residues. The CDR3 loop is CAWSTTSGRANEQFF. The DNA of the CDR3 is TGTGCCTGGAGCACGACTAGCGGGAGGGCCAATGAGCAGTTCTTC.

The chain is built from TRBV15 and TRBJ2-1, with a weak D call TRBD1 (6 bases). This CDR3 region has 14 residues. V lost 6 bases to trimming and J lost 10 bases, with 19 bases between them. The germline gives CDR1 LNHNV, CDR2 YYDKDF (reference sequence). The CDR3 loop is CATRDLRAQGEQFF. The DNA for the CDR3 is TGTGCCACCAGGGACCTAAGGGCCCAGGGGGAGCAGTTCTTC.

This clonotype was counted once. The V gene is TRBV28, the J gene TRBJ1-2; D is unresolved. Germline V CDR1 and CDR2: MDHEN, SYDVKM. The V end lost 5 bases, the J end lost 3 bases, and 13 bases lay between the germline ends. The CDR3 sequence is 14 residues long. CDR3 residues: CASSPTRADYGYTF. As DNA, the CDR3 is TGTGCCAGCAGTCCTACCCGTGCAGACTATGGCTACACCTTC.

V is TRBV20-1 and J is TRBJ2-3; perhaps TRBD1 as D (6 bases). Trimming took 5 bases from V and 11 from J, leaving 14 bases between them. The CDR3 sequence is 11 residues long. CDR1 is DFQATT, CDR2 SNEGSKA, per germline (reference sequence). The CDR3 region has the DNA TGCAGTGCTTCAGACTCAGGGGAGCAGTATTTT. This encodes CSASDSGEQYF.

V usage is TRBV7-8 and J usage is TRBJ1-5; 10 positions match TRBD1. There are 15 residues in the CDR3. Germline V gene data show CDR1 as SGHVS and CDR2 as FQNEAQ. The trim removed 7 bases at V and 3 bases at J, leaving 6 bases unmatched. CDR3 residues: CASTGTGDLNQPQHF. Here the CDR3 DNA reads TGTGCCAGCACCGGGACAGGGGACCTCAATCAGCCCCAGCATTTT. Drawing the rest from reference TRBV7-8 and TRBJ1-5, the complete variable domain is GAGVSQSPRYKVAKRGQDVALRCDPISGHVSLFWYQQALGQGPEFLTYFQNEAQLDKSGLPSDRFFAERPEGSVSTLKIQRTQQEDSAVYLCASTGTGDLNQPQHFGDGTRLSIL.

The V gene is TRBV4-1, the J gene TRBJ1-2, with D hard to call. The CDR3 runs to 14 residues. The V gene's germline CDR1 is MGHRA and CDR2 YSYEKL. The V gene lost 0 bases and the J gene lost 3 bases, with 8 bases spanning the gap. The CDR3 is CASSQDGVDYGYTF. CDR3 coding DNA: TGCGCCAGCAGCCAAGATGGGGTGGACTATGGCTACACCTTC.

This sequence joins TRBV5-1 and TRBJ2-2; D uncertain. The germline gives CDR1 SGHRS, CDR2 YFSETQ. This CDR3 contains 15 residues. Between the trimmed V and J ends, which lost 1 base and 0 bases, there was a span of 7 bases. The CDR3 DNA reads TGCGCCAGCAGCTTGAGGCAGGCGAACACCGGGGAGCTGTTTTTT. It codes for CASSLRQANTGELFF.

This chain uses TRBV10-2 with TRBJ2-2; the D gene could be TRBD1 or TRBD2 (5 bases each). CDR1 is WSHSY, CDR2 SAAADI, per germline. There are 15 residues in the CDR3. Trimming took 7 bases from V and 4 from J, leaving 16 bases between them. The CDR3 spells CASKSTRGVTGELFF. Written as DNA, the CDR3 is TGCGCCAGCAAGTCCACTCGAGGGGTCACCGGGGAGCTGTTTTTT.

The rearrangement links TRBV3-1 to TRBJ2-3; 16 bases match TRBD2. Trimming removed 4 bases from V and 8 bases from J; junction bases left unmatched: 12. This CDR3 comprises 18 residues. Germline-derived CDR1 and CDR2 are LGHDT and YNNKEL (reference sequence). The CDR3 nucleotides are TGTGCCAGCAGCCCGGCCGGGACTAGCGGGAGGGAAGCAGGTACGCAGTATTTT. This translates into CASSPAGTSGREAGTQYF.

CDR3 in amino acids: CASRGWLNTEAFF. The DNA of the CDR3 is TGTGCCAGCAGGGGGTGGCTGAACACTGAAGCTTTCTTT. The chain carries TRBV5-6 and TRBJ1-1; D is undetermined. The CDR3 covers 13 residues. Germline V gene data show CDR1 as SGHDT and CDR2 as YYEEEE. V dropped 5 bases and J dropped 0 bases, with 8 bases sitting between them.

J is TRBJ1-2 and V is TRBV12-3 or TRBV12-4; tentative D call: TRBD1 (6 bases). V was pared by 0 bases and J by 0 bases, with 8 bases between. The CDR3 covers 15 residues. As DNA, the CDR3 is TGTGCCAGCAGTTTAGCCACAGGGACTAACTATGGCTACACCTTC. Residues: CASSLATGTNYGYTF.

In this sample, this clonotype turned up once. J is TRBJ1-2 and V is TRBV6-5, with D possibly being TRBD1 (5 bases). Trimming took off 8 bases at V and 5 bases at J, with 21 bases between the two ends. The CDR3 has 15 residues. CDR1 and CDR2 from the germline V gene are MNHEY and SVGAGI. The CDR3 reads CASAIDSQPPYGYTF. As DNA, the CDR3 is TGTGCCAGCGCTATTGACAGTCAGCCACCGTATGGCTACACCTTC.

CDR3 region: CASSQERGIYGYTF. CDR3 sequence (DNA): TGTGCCAGCAGCCAAGAGAGGGGGATCTATGGCTACACCTTC. The V and J genes are TRBV3-1 and TRBJ1-2, with D tentatively TRBD1 (6 bases). Trimming pared 0 bases from V and 4 bases from J, leaving 9 bases between. The CDR3 has 14 amino acids. Germline CDR1 reads LGHDT; CDR2 reads YNNKEL (reference sequence).

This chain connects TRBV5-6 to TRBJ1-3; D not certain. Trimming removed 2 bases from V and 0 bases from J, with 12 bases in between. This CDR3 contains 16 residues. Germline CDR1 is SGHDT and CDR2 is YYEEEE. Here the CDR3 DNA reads TGTGCCAGCAGCTTCTCACCAGGAATCTCTGGAAACACCATATATTTT. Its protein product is CASSFSPGISGNTIYF.

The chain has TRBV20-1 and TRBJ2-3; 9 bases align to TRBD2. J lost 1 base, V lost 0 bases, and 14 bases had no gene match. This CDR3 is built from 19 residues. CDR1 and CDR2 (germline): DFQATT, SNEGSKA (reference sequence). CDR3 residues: CSARDKASGTVLGTDTQYF. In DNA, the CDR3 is TGCAGTGCTAGAGATAAGGCTAGCGGGACGGTCTTGGGCACAGATACGCAGTATTTT.

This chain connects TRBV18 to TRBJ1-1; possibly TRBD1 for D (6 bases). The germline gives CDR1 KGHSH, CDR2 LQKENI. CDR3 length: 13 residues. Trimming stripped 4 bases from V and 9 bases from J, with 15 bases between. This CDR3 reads CASSQTARDKAFF. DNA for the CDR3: TGTGCCAGCTCACAAACAGCCCGGGACAAAGCTTTCTTT.

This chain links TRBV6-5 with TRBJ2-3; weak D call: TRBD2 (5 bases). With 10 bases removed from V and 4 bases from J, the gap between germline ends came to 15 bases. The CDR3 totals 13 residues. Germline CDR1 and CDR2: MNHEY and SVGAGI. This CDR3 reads CATRTGVADTQYF. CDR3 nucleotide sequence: TGTGCCACACGGACCGGGGTTGCAGATACGCAGTATTTT.

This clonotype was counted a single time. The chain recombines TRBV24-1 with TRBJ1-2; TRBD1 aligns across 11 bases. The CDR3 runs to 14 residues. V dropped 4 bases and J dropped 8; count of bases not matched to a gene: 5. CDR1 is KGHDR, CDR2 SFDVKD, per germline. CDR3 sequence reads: CATSDPGQGAGYTF. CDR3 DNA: TGTGCCACCAGTGACCCCGGACAGGGGGCCGGCTACACCTTC.

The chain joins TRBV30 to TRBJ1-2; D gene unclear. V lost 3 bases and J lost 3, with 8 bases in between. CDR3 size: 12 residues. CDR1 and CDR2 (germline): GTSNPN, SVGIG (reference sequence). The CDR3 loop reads CAWSPGDYGYTF. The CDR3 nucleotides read TGTGCCTGGAGCCCCGGGGACTATGGCTACACCTTC.

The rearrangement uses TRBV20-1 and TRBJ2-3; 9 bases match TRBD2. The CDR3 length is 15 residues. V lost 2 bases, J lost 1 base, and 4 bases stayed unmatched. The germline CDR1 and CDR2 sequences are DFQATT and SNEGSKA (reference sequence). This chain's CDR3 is CSARLSGSRTDTQYF. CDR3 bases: TGCAGTGCTAGACTTAGCGGGAGTCGCACAGATACGCAGTATTTT.